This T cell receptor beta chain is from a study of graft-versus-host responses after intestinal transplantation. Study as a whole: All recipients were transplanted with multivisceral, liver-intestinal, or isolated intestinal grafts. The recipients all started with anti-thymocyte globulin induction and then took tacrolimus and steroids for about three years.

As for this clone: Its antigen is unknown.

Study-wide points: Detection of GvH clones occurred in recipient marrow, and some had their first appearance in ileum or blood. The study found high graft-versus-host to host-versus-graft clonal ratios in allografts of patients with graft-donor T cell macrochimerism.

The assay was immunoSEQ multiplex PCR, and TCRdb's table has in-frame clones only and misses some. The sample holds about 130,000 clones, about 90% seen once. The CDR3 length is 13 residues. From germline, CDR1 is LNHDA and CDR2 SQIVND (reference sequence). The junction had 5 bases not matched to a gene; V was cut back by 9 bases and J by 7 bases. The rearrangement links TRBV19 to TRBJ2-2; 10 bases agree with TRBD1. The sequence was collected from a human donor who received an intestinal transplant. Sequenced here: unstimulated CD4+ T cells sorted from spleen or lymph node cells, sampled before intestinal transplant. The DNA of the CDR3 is TGTGCCAGCGGGACAGGGGTCGGCGGGGAGCTGTTTTTT. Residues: CASGTGVGGELFF.